The 15 T cell receptor beta chains given below trace back to one sample, sequenced in a study of cytomegalovirus exposure and HLA in healthy donors. Researchers ran the PCR with 60 Vbeta and 13 Jbeta primers. Sequenced by immunoSEQ multiplex PCR; TCRdb stores in-frame clones only, minus some. The sample consists of over 110,000 clones, roughly 80% of them appearing once. The sequenced material came from PBMCs. Every receptor here comes from a woman between 50 and 59 years old in good health and CMV-seropositive.

The genes are TRBV4-2 and TRBJ1-6; 7 positions agree with TRBD1. The CDR3 has 18 amino acids. J was trimmed by 0 bases and V by 0 bases; bases with no gene match: 5. CDR1 is LGHNA, CDR2 YNFKEQ, per germline. CDR3 sequence: CASSQDRDSSSYNSPLHF. The CDR3 DNA reads as TGTGCCAGCAGCCAAGATAGGGACAGTAGCTCCTATAATTCACCCCTCCACTTT.

The chain joins TRBV7-6 to TRBJ2-7, with 11 bases aligning to TRBD1. V gave up 5 bases and J gave up 2 bases; unmatched junction bases: 11. Germline CDR1 and CDR2: SGHVS and FNYEAQ. The CDR3 length is 17 residues. In DNA form, the CDR3 reads TGTGCCAGCAGCCCAACAACCGGGACAGGGGGACCCTACGAGCAGTACTTC. Its translation: CASSPTTGTGGPYEQYF.

CDR3: CASRLAWLAGGFKNIQYF. CDR3 in DNA: TGTGCAAGTCGCTTAGCGTGGCTAGCGGGGGGCTTCAAAAACATTCAGTACTTC. V gene TRBV12-2 combines with J gene TRBJ2-4; the table's D call, TRBD2, has no DNA check behind it. TRBV12-2 represents a pseudogene. CDR3 length: 18 residues.

The V and J genes are TRBV19 and TRBJ2-7, with 8 positions matching TRBD2. Germline CDR1 LNHDA, CDR2 SQIVND (reference sequence). With V trimmed by 3 bases and J by 2 bases, 3 bases remained unmatched. The CDR3 sequence is 14 residues long. The CDR3 sequence: CASSIGRGPYEQYF. DNA for the CDR3: TGTGCCAGTAGTATCGGGAGGGGCCCCTACGAGCAGTACTTC.

V and J are TRBV4-1 and TRBJ2-3; TRBD1 agrees at 7 bases. The junction had 3 bases not matched to a gene; V was cut back by 4 bases and J by 2 bases. Germline assignment: CDR1 MGHRA and CDR2 YSYEKL. The CDR3 runs to 14 residues. CDR3 residues: CASSRDSFTDTQYF. The CDR3 DNA follows: TGCGCCAGCAGCCGGGACAGTTTCACAGATACGCAGTATTTT.

The chain carries TRBV21-1 and TRBJ1-5. TRBV21-1 is a pseudogene segment. The CDR3 loop spans 16 amino acids. The CDR3 DNA follows: TGTGCCAGTCGGGCCAGGGAGGTGGGAAGCAATCAGCCCCAGCATTTT. Translating it yields CASRAREVGSNQPQHF.

The chain uses TRBV7-2 and TRBJ1-1; weak D call: TRBD1 (5 bases). V was shortened by 5 bases and J by 1 base, with 11 bases between the two germline ends. The CDR3 extends over 14 amino acids. Germline loops: CDR1 SGHTA, CDR2 FQGNSA. The CDR3 reads CASSPRQPNTEAFF. The DNA of the CDR3 is TGTGCCAGCAGCCCTCGACAGCCGAACACTGAAGCTTTCTTT.

With regard to this clone: The junction does not match germline at one end; this may be a read error. Other DNA sequences in the same sample also yield this CDR3. The chain combines TRBV28 with TRBJ1-5; D is uncertain. This CDR3 is built from 15 residues. Germline V gene sequence: CDR1 MDHEN, CDR2 SYDVKM. The CDR3 is CASSYSGSGNQPQHF. CDR3 DNA: TGCGCCAGCAGTTATTCCGGGTCGGGCAATCAGCCCCAGCATTTT.

V is TRBV28 and J is TRBJ2-7; 8 nucleotides match TRBD2. Unmatched junction bases numbered 11, after V lost 9 bases and J lost 1 base. CDR1 is MDHEN, CDR2 SYDVKM, per germline. CDR3 length: 15 residues. CDR3 residues: CASTTGGPMSYEQYF. For the CDR3, the DNA is TGTGCCAGTACCACGGGGGGGCCTATGTCCTACGAGCAGTACTTC.

V and J are TRBV5-5 and TRBJ2-7; 9 bases fit TRBD1. From germline, CDR1 is SGHKS and CDR2 YYEKEE (reference sequence). The CDR3 has 15 residues. The J segment lost 4 bases and the V segment lost 3 bases, leaving 8 bases of the junction unmatched. CDR3 DNA sequence: TGTGCCAGCAGCTGGGGACAGGGAGAGGGGTACGAGCAGTACTTC. Translating it yields CASSWGQGEGYEQYF. The variable domain in full, with the rest retrieved from reference TRBV5-5 and TRBJ2-7, is DAGVTQSPTHLIKTRGQQVTLRCSPISGHKSVSWYQQVLGQGPQFIFQYYEKEERGRGNFPDRFSARQFPNYSSELNVNALLLGDSALYLCASSWGQGEGYEQYFGPGTRLTVT.

V usage is TRBV7-9 and J usage is TRBJ2-2; the D is unclear. CDR3 size: 16 residues. V lost 1 base and J lost 1, with 10 bases in between. Germline assignment: CDR1 SEHNR and CDR2 FQNEAQ (reference sequence). The CDR3 loop reads CASSLEYTLNTGELFF. CDR3 in DNA: TGTGCCAGCAGCTTAGAGTACACCCTGAACACCGGGGAGCTGTTTTTT. Using reference TRBV7-9 and TRBJ2-2 for the parts outside the CDR3, the full variable domain is DTGVSQNPRHKITKRGQNVTFRCDPISEHNRLYWYRQTLGQGPEFLTYFQNEAQLEKSRLLSDRFSAERPKGSFSTLEIQRTEQGDSAMYLCASSLEYTLNTGELFFGEGSRLTVL.

The V and J genes are TRBV30 and TRBJ2-1, with 10 bases matching TRBD1. The CDR3 is 14 residues long. Germline CDR1 GTSNPN, CDR2 SVGIG (reference sequence). The junction had 3 bases not matched to a gene; V was cut back by 3 bases and J by 4 bases. CDR3 protein: CAWSRGQGYNEQFF. The DNA for the CDR3 is TGTGCCTGGAGCCGGGGACAGGGGTACAATGAGCAGTTCTTC.

This clone has just one count. The chain uses TRBV19 and TRBJ1-4, with D perhaps TRBD1 (6 bases). Germline lookup yields CDR1 LNHDA and CDR2 SQIVND (reference sequence). V was clipped by 6 bases and J by 8 bases, with 16 bases between them. CDR3 length equals 14 residues. Here the CDR3 DNA reads TGTGCCAGTAGAGAGCCTCAGGGGAAGGAAAAACTGTTTTTT. Translated: CASREPQGKEKLFF.

The chain carries TRBV5-8 and TRBJ2-7, with 10 bases identical to TRBD1. V lost 3 bases, J lost 3 bases, and 9 bases stayed unmatched. There are 16 residues in the CDR3. Looked up from germline, CDR1 is SGHTS and CDR2 is YDEGEE. The CDR3 region has the DNA TGTGCCAGCAGCTCAGCCCGGGACAGGGGTATCTACGAGCAGTACTTC. As protein: CASSSARDRGIYEQYF.

The rearrangement uses TRBV14 and TRBJ1-2, with D tentatively TRBD1 (6 bases). This CDR3 region has 16 residues. V dropped 0 bases and J dropped 5 bases, with 16 bases sitting between them. Germline lookup yields CDR1 SGHDN and CDR2 FVKESK. The CDR3 loop is CASSQDWQGPIYGYTF. The CDR3 region has the DNA TGTGCCAGCAGCCAAGATTGGCAGGGGCCCATTTATGGCTACACCTTC.